Listed below are T cell receptor beta chains from one sample, sequenced in a study of blood T cell repertoires in COVID-19. Sequencing used immunoSEQ multiplex PCR; TCRdb keeps in-frame clones, though not all of them. Of some 70,000 clones in the sample, roughly 91% are singletons; the top ten hold roughly a tenth. The source material was PBMCs or T cells enriched from blood (not recorded which). The receptor source for this set is a woman in her 40s who had recovered from COVID-19. Each CDR3 is given with its conserved first and last residue. D genes are given only for firm matches. Expanded clones get a size class; other rows say once, few or many, or leave the size out.

TRBJ2-3,TRBD2,.,TRBV2,CASSEAKRGGDTQYF,TGTGCCAGCAGTGAGGCTAAACGGGGGGGCGATACGCAGTATTTT
TRBJ1-4,TRBD1,.,TRBV27,CASSFRTGQTANEKLFF,TGTGCCAGCAGTTTCCGGACAGGGCAGACGGCTAATGAAAAACTGTTTTTT
TRBJ1-2,.,.,TRBV11-2,CASSLIVTRGSYGYTF,TGTGCCAGCAGCTTGATCGTCACCAGGGGTAGCTATGGCTACACCTTC
TRBJ2-2,TRBD2,.,TRBV4-1,CASSQVGGGATGELFF,TGCGCCAGCAGCCAAGTTGGCGGGGGGGCCACCGGGGAGCTGTTTTTT
TRBJ2-1,.,.,TRBV2,CASTKHSGTYNEQFF,TGTGCCAGCACCAAGCACAGCGGCACCTACAATGAGCAGTTCTTC
TRBJ2-3,.,.,TRBV29-1,CSVDRTPTDTQYF,TGCAGCGTTGATCGAACTCCCACAGATACGCAGTATTTT
TRBJ1-2,.,once,TRBV7-9,CASGGVQGFDYGYTF,TGTGCCAGCGGGGGCGTACAGGGATTTGACTATGGCTACACCTTC
TRBJ1-3,.,.,TRBV9,CASSGRAGGNTIYF,TGTGCCAGCAGCGGCAGGGCGGGGGGAAACACCATATATTTT
TRBJ1-5,TRBD1,.,TRBV19,CASSRQGLGNQPQHF,TGTGCCAGTAGTCGACAGGGGCTGGGCAATCAGCCCCAGCATTTT
TRBJ2-5,.,once,TRBV5-1,CASSFAKETQYF,TGCGCCAGCAGCTTCGCTAAAGAGACCCAGTACTTC
TRBJ1-2,.,.,TRBV2,CASSSRGSYGYTF,TGTGCCAGCAGTTCCAGGGGTAGCTATGGCTACACCTTC
TRBJ1-2,TRBD1,.,TRBV6-2/TRBV6-3,CASSYDAGGPYGYTF,TGTGCCAGCAGTTATGACGCAGGGGGCCCCTATGGCTACACCTTC
TRBJ2-3,.,.,TRBV5-1,CASSPDRITDTQYF,TGCGCCAGCAGCCCCGACAGGATCACAGATACGCAGTATTTT
TRBJ2-7,.,.,TRBV2,CASSEAGVKQYF,TGTGCCAGCAGTGAAGCGGGAGTAAAGCAGTACTTC
TRBJ2-7,TRBD1,.,TRBV2,CASSSDRAYEQYF,TGTGCCAGCAGTAGCGACAGGGCCTACGAGCAGTACTTC
TRBJ2-2,.,.,TRBV12-3/TRBV12-4,CASFGQITGELFF,TGTGCCAGCTTTGGACAAATCACCGGGGAGCTGTTTTTT
TRBJ2-2,TRBD2,.,TRBV5-1,CASSFGAGLNTGELFF,TGCGCCAGCAGCTTCGGAGCGGGACTAAACACCGGGGAGCTGTTTTTT
TRBJ1-2,TRBD1,.,TRBV5-1,CASSLPDPAGQGSYGYTF,TGCGCCAGCAGCTTGCCCGATCCCGCCGGACAGGGTTCCTATGGCTACACCTTC
TRBJ1-1,TRBD1,once,TRBV5-4,CASSLGGGRSNTEAFF,TGTGCCAGCAGCTTGGGAGGGGGCAGGTCGAACACTGAAGCTTTCTTT
TRBJ2-1,.,.,TRBV10-1,CASRGAVGEQFF,TGCGCCTCCCGGGGGGCGGTAGGTGAGCAGTTCTTC
TRBJ1-2,.,.,TRBV11-2,CASSQRDKGTWHTF,TGTGCCAGCAGCCAGCGGGACAAGGGGACTTGGCACACCTTC
TRBJ2-5,TRBD1,.,TRBV19,CASSYEGGDQETQYF,TGTGCCAGTAGCTACGAAGGGGGCGACCAAGAGACCCAGTACTTC
TRBJ1-1,TRBD1,.,TRBV19,CASSLLTGGVTEAFF,TGTGCCAGTAGTCTTTTGACAGGGGGGGTCACTGAAGCTTTCTTT
TRBJ2-7,.,.,TRBV6-5,CASSYSGTGVYEQYF,TGTGCCAGCAGTTACTCCGGAACGGGTGTATACGAGCAGTACTTC
TRBJ2-7,.,.,TRBV16,CASSPDSYEQYF,TGTGCCAGCAGCCCCGACAGCTACGAGCAGTACTTC
TRBJ1-6,.,.,TRBV2,CASSAREVTSSPLHF,TGTGCCAGCAGTGCCCGGGAGGTGACGAGTTCACCCCTCCACTTT
TRBJ1-1,.,few,TRBV3-1/TRBV3-2,CASSQTDDTEAFF,TGTGCCAGCAGCCAAACAGATGACACTGAAGCTTTCTTT
TRBJ1-2,.,.,TRBV6-5,CASSNRGSNYGYTF,TGTGCCAGCAGCAATCGCGGGTCTAACTATGGCTACACCTTC
TRBJ1-4,TRBD1,.,TRBV12-5,CASGLFNLGGTNEKLFF,TGTGCTAGTGGTTTGTTTAACCTAGGGGGCACTAATGAAAAACTGTTTTTT
TRBJ1-3,.,.,TRBV7-8,CASSPSGNTIYF,TGTGCCAGCAGCCCGAGTGGAAACACCATATATTTT
TRBJ1-1,.,.,TRBV7-9,CASSLALANTEAFF,TGTGCCAGCAGCTTAGCGTTAGCTAACACTGAAGCTTTCTTT
TRBJ2-1,.,.,TRBV10-1,CASSESGVPYNEQFF,TGCGCCAGCAGTGAATCCGGGGTCCCCTACAATGAGCAGTTCTTC
TRBJ1-4,.,.,TRBV11-2,CASSSRRATNEKLFF,TGTGCCAGCAGTTCTCGTAGAGCAACTAATGAAAAACTGTTTTTT
TRBJ2-5,.,.,TRBV12-3/TRBV12-4,CASSLGEETQYF,TGTGCCAGCAGTTTAGGAGAAGAGACCCAGTACTTC
TRBJ1-6,TRBD1,.,TRBV6-5,CASSYLTGTGSPLHF,TGTGCCAGCAGTTACTTGACAGGGACGGGTTCACCCCTCCACTTT
TRBJ1-1,TRBD1,.,TRBV19,CASSLGTGVVGTEAFF,TGTGCCAGTAGCCTCGGGACAGGGGTGGTGGGCACTGAAGCTTTCTTT
TRBJ1-3,.,.,TRBV12-3/TRBV12-4,CASSFLGNTIYF,TGTGCCAGCAGTTTCCTAGGAAACACCATATATTTT
TRBJ2-1,.,.,TRBV5-4,CASSPGQLNEQFF,TGTGCCAGCAGCCCCGGACAGCTCAATGAGCAGTTCTTC
TRBJ2-1,.,.,TRBV4-2,CASSQDAGAGEQFF,TGTGCCAGCAGCCAAGATGCAGGGGCAGGTGAGCAGTTCTTC
TRBJ1-1,.,.,TRBV18,CASSDTLNTEAFF,TGTGCCAGCTCGGACACCTTGAACACTGAAGCTTTCTTT
TRBJ1-3,.,few,TRBV11-2,CASSLGENSGNTIYF,TGTGCCAGCAGCTTAGGAGAGAACTCTGGAAACACCATATATTTT
TRBJ1-2,.,.,TRBV24-1,CATSEGLPNYGYTF,TGTGCCACCAGTGAGGGGCTCCCCAACTATGGCTACACCTTC
TRBJ2-7,TRBD1,.,TRBV6-2/TRBV6-3,CASSYSGQGGEQYF,TGTGCCAGCAGTTACTCGGGACAGGGGGGCGAGCAGTACTTC
TRBJ2-7,TRBD1,.,TRBV27,CASSPLTGLGVDEQYF,TGTGCCAGCAGTCCATTGACAGGGTTAGGGGTGGACGAGCAGTACTTC
TRBJ2-2,.,.,TRBV5-1,CASSLVPRTGELFF,TGCGCCAGCAGCTTGGTGCCTAGGACCGGGGAGCTGTTTTTT
TRBJ1-2,TRBD1,.,TRBV13,CASSLRTGGNYGYTF,TGTGCCAGCAGCTTACGGACAGGGGGGAACTATGGCTACACCTTC
TRBJ1-4,TRBD1,.,TRBV18,CASSPYDRGNEKLFF,TGTGCCAGCTCACCCTACGACAGGGGGAATGAAAAACTGTTTTTT
TRBJ1-3,.,.,TRBV10-3,CAIRDSGASGNTIYF,TGTGCCATCAGGGACAGCGGGGCCTCTGGAAACACCATATATTTT
TRBJ2-1,TRBD1,once,TRBV6-1,CASSEITGGYNEQFF,TGTGCCAGCAGTGAAATAACAGGGGGGTACAATGAGCAGTTCTTC
TRBJ2-5,TRBD2,once,TRBV14,CASSRFGAGAQETQYF,TGTGCCAGCAGCCGCTTTGGAGCGGGGGCACAAGAGACCCAGTACTTC
TRBJ2-1,TRBD1,.,TRBV6-6,CASSYAGTGGDNEQFF,TGTGCCAGCAGTTACGCCGGGACAGGGGGTGACAATGAGCAGTTCTTC
TRBJ1-3,.,.,TRBV7-9,CASSLAQGLENTIYF,TGTGCCAGCAGCTTAGCGCAGGGACTGGAAAACACCATATATTTT
TRBJ2-1,.,.,TRBV19,CASSIASSYNEQFF,TGTGCCAGTAGTATAGCTAGCTCCTACAATGAGCAGTTCTTC
TRBJ1-4,TRBD1,.,TRBV19,CASLGRGREKLFF,TGTGCCAGTCTTGGCAGGGGGCGTGAAAAACTGTTTTTT
TRBJ2-7,.,few,TRBV25-1,CASSEDTPGNYEQYF,TGTGCCAGCAGTGAGGACACACCAGGGAATTACGAGCAGTACTTC